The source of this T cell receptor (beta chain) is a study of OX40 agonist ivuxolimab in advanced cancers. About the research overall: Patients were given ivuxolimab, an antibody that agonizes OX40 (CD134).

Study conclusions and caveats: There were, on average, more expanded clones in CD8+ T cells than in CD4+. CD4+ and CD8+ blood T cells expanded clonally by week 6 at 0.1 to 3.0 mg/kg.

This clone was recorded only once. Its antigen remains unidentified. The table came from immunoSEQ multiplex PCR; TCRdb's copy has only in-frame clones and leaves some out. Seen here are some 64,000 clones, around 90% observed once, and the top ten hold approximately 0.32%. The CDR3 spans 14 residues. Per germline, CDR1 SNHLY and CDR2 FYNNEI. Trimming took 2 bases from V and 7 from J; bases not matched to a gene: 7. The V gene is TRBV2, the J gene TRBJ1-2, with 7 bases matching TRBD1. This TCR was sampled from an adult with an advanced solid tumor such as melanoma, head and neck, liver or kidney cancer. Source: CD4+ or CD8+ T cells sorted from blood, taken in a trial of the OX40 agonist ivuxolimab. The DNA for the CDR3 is TGTGCCAGCAGTGAATGGAGGGGGCATCGTGGCTACACCTTC. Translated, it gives CASSEWRGHRGYTF.